This T cell receptor beta chain is drawn from a study of T-cell reconstitution after alpha-beta-depleted transplantation in children. General study points: At day 60, the high TCRbeta diversity found in some patients originated from recipient T cells and thymic progenitors that had survived. When one year had passed after transplant, most T-cell counts and diversity came from newly produced T cells. It was reported that alpha-beta T cells came from several hundred expanded graft clones (about two months after transplant).

Per germline, CDR1 MDHEN and CDR2 SYDVKM. The CDR3 has 15 residues. The junction had 10 bases not matched to a gene; V was cut back by 4 bases and J by 9 bases. A library of TCRbeta sequences, prepared with unique molecular identifiers, was generated. TCRdb re-derived calls from the PCR reads in MiXCR, one entry per CDR3 protein. The sample lists roughly 160,000 distinct CDR3 sequences, more than 9.5% occurring once. This clonotype came up many times. Antigen specificity is unknown. The source of this sequence is a boy aged 2 to 10 with acute myeloid leukemia, due to receive a stem cell transplant. The chain employs TRBV28 and TRBJ1-5; 9 nucleotides line up with TRBD1. The sequenced sample was PBMCs, obtained before TCRalphabeta/CD19-depleted stem cell transplant. The CDR3 reads CASSSKPQGARPQHF. The CDR3 DNA is TGTGCCAGCAGTTCAAAACCACAGGGGGCTAGGCCCCAGCATTTT.